The present entry profiles one TCR beta chain with its context. The CDR3 has 11 amino acids. Germline V gene lookup returns CDR1 MNHEY and CDR2 SMNVEV (reference sequence). V gave up 6 bases and J gave up 6 bases, with 6 bases separating them. This entry is derived from a study of OX40 agonist ivuxolimab in advanced cancers. The data were produced by immunoSEQ multiplex PCR, yet TCRdb's version contains in-frame clones alone and is incomplete. The sample includes about 80,000 clones, roughly 94% seen only once; the top ten take about 10%. Sequenced here: CD4+ or CD8+ T cells sorted from blood, sampled in a trial of the OX40 agonist ivuxolimab. This TCR derives from an adult with an advanced solid tumor such as melanoma, head and neck, liver or kidney cancer. The V call is TRBV27, the J call TRBJ2-1; no definite D call. In DNA, the CDR3 is TGTGCCAGCAGCCTGAGCAATGAGCAGTTCTTC. The encoded protein is CASSLSNEQFF.